The 24 T cell receptor beta chains below come from one sample, sequenced in a study of immune evolution from preneoplasia to lung adenocarcinoma. Profiled with immunoSEQ multiplex PCR; TCRdb holds only in-frame clones, not every one. This sample yields over 9,000 clones, of which roughly 77% are seen a single time; around 9.7% belongs to the top ten. Sequencing was carried out using FFPE minimally invasive lung adenocarcinoma tissue. Source of these receptors: a donor at least 70 years old with lung adenocarcinoma.

Only a few counts were recorded for this clone. This chain uses TRBV5-1 with TRBJ1-2; TRBD1 aligns across 10 bases. The germline CDR1 and CDR2 sequences are SGHRS and YFSETQ. The CDR3 is 17 amino acids. V dropped 2 bases and J dropped 3; count of bases not matched to a gene: 10. The CDR3 is CASSFYPGTGADYGYTF. CDR3 DNA sequence: TGCGCCAGCAGCTTCTACCCCGGGACAGGGGCGGACTATGGCTACACCTTC.

This clone was counted only a few times. This sequence joins TRBV5-1 and TRBJ2-3; possible D gene TRBD2, 5 bases. With 1 base removed from V and 9 bases from J, the gap between germline ends came to 21 bases. The CDR3 consists of 16 residues. Germline CDR1 and CDR2: SGHRS and YFSETQ. In nucleotides, the CDR3 is TGCGCCAGCAGCTTGATGGCTAGCCACCTGGAGCAGACGCAGTATTTT. It translates to CASSLMASHLEQTQYF.

V usage is TRBV5-1 and J usage is TRBJ1-1; possibly TRBD1 for D (5 bases). The V gene's germline CDR1 is SGHRS and CDR2 YFSETQ. V dropped 7 bases and J dropped 5 bases, with 21 bases sitting between them. This CDR3 contains 15 residues. CDR3 protein: CASSLGGGIGTEAFF. CDR3 nucleotides: TGCGCCAGCTCCCTTGGGGGGGGGATTGGGACTGAAGCTTTCTTT. Full variable domain (rest looked up from reference TRBV5-1 and TRBJ1-1): KAGVTQTPRYLIKTRGQQVTLSCSPISGHRSVSWYQQTPGQGLQFLFEYFSETQRNKGNFPGRFSGRQFSNSRSEMNVSTLELGDSALYLCASSLGGGIGTEAFFGQGTRLTVV.

This clone came up once. This chain connects TRBV2 to TRBJ2-7; 7 bases agree with TRBD2. The junction had 5 bases not matched to a gene; V was cut back by 10 bases and J by 5 bases. This CDR3 spans 11 amino acids. CDR1 is SNHLY and CDR2 is FYNNEI in the germline V gene. Here the CDR3 reads CAMGGGDEQYF. The CDR3 coding sequence is TGTGCCATGGGGGGAGGGGACGAGCAGTACTTC.

The genes are TRBV19 and TRBJ1-1; D is undetermined. This CDR3 has 16 amino acids. V was cut by 5 bases and J by 9 bases, with 25 bases left in between. The germline V gene has CDR1 LNHDA and CDR2 SQIVND (reference sequence). The CDR3 is CASSPRPNLEGSKAFF. The CDR3 coding sequence is TGTGCCAGTAGTCCGAGACCCAACCTCGAAGGAAGTAAAGCTTTCTTT.

V usage is TRBV5-4 and J usage is TRBJ2-2; TRBD2 aligns across 7 bases. Germline V lookup: CDR1 SGHNT, CDR2 YYREEE (reference sequence). Trimming cost V 0 bases and J 4 bases; bases outside gene matches: 6. The CDR3 sequence is 16 residues long. CDR3 bases: TGTGCCAGCAGCTTGGATGGCGGGAGAGGCACCGGGGAGCTGTTTTTT. Its translation is CASSLDGGRGTGELFF.

In this sample, this clone turned up a few times. The chain uses TRBV6-5 and TRBJ1-2, with a possible D match to TRBD1 (5 bases). Trimming stripped 6 bases from V and 1 base from J, with 9 bases between. The CDR3 runs to 13 residues. Looked up from germline, CDR1 is MNHEY and CDR2 is SVGAGI. The CDR3 DNA reads as TGTGCCAGCAGAAGGGGCATTAACTATGGCTACACCTTC. As protein: CASRRGINYGYTF.

The chain employs TRBV15 and TRBJ2-3; D perhaps matches TRBD1 (6 bases). CDR3 length: 15 residues. The V gene's germline CDR1 is LNHNV and CDR2 YYDKDF (reference sequence). V lost 5 bases, J lost 4 bases, and 16 bases lay in between. The DNA of the CDR3 is TGTGCCACCAGCGCAAACCAGGGGACCGCAGATACGCAGTATTTT. As protein: CATSANQGTADTQYF.

This clone was picked up a small number of times. The chain couples TRBV29-1 to TRBJ2-7; D perhaps matches TRBD1 (6 bases). V was shortened by 4 bases and J by 2 bases, with 6 bases between the two germline ends. The germline gives CDR1 SQVTM, CDR2 ANQGSEA. The length of the CDR3 is 11 residues. The CDR3, as DNA: TGCAGCGTTGGGGACACCTACGAGCAGTACTTC. Protein sequence: CSVGDTYEQYF.

This clone was observed once. The chain combines TRBV19 with TRBJ1-2, with a possible D match to TRBD1 (5 bases). The CDR3 is 15 amino acids. Trimming cost V 1 base and J 6 bases, with 15 bases left between them. CDR1 and CDR2 (germline): LNHDA, SQIVND (reference sequence). As DNA, the CDR3 is TGTGCCAGTAGTATAGGAGAGGGGAAATCGGATGGCTACACCTTC. Translated, it gives CASSIGEGKSDGYTF.

This clone was counted only a few times. The chain carries TRBV2 and TRBJ2-5, with unresolved D. Trimming took 6 bases from V and 1 from J, leaving 9 bases between them. The CDR3 runs to 13 residues. From germline, CDR1 is SNHLY and CDR2 FYNNEI. DNA of the CDR3: TGTGCCAGCAGCCCATTGGGCCAAGAGACCCAGTACTTC. It specifies CASSPLGQETQYF.

This clone is medium-sized in the sample. V gene TRBV19 combines with J gene TRBJ1-1; tentatively, D is TRBD1 (6 bases). This CDR3 region has 14 residues. The germline gives CDR1 LNHDA, CDR2 SQIVND (reference sequence). Trimming took off 1 base at V and 4 bases at J, with 10 bases between the two ends. The CDR3, as DNA: TGTGCCAGTAGTATAGTAGGCAGGGGCACTGAAGCTTTCTTT. Its protein product is CASSIVGRGTEAFF.

The gene calls are TRBV19 and TRBJ2-7, with 8 bases lining up with TRBD1. The CDR3 sequence is 13 residues long. V dropped 5 bases and J dropped 3; count of bases not matched to a gene: 3. Germline V CDR1 and CDR2: LNHDA, SQIVND (reference sequence). The CDR3 sequence is CASSFTGGYEQYF. CDR3 nucleotide sequence: TGTGCCAGTAGTTTCACAGGGGGCTACGAGCAGTACTTC.

The chain uses TRBV28 and TRBJ2-2; 7 positions match TRBD2. CDR1 is MDHEN and CDR2 is SYDVKM in the germline V gene. The trim removed 8 bases at V and 5 bases at J, leaving 8 bases unmatched. This CDR3 has 14 residues. The CDR3, as DNA: TGTGCCAGCTCGGGCGGGAGTCGGACCGGGGAGCTGTTTTTT. The encoded protein is CASSGGSRTGELFF.

About this clone itself: The junction differs from germline at one of its ends, possibly a read error. This chain links TRBV15 with TRBJ2-3; 11 bases line up with TRBD2. The CDR3 covers 19 residues. The V gene's germline CDR1 is LNHNV and CDR2 YYDKDF (reference sequence). In nucleotides, the CDR3 is TGTGCCACCAGGAGAGGCAGCGGAAGGACTAGCGGGAGCACAGATACGCAGTATTTT. It specifies CATRRGSGRTSGSTDTQYF. Full variable domain (outside the CDR3, taken from reference TRBV15 and TRBJ2-3): DAMVIQNPRYQVTQFGKPVTLSCSQTLNHNVMYWYQQKSSQAPKLLFHYYDKDFNNEADTPDNFQSRRPNTSFCFLDIRSPGLGDTAMYLCATRRGSGRTSGSTDTQYFGPGTRLTVL.

This clone has only one observation. This sequence joins TRBV23-1 and TRBJ1-5; 10 bases agree with TRBD1. TRBV23-1 is known as an ORF, though its function is uncertain. There are 17 residues in the CDR3. V lost 6 bases, J lost 7 bases, and 15 bases stayed unmatched. The CDR3 nucleotides read TGCGCCAGCAGACCTACCGACAGGGGGCCCGTGTTCCAGCCCCAGCATTTT. This translates into CASRPTDRGPVFQPQHF.

The rearrangement joins TRBV6-6 to TRBJ2-1; D not resolved. V was cut by 2 bases and J by 9 bases, with 8 bases left in between. The germline V gene has CDR1 MNHNY and CDR2 SVGAGI (reference sequence). The CDR3 covers 12 residues. The CDR3 protein is CASSYPDAEQFF. CDR3 in DNA: TGTGCCAGCAGTTACCCTGACGCTGAGCAGTTCTTC.

The V call is TRBV7-3, the J call TRBJ2-1, with 13 nucleotides matching TRBD2. The V gene end was trimmed by 5 bases and the J gene end by 5 bases; junction bases not matched to a gene: 3. Germline V lookup: CDR1 SGHTA, CDR2 FQGTGA. This CDR3 region has 15 residues. The DNA for the CDR3 is TGTGCCAGCAGCCCGGGACTAGCGGGAAACAATGAGCAGTTCTTC. It specifies CASSPGLAGNNEQFF.

This clone rates as medium-sized (0.01 to 0.1%). The gene calls are TRBV19 and TRBJ2-1, with 11 bases fitting TRBD2. This CDR3 spans 14 amino acids. Germline CDR1 is LNHDA and CDR2 is SQIVND (reference sequence). The junction had 5 bases not matched to a gene; V was cut back by 4 bases and J by 9 bases. The CDR3: CASSSLAGGGEQFF. The CDR3 coding sequence is TGTGCCAGTAGTAGTCTAGCGGGAGGAGGTGAGCAGTTCTTC.

V gene TRBV7-9 combines with J gene TRBJ2-3; no firm D call. This CDR3 is built from 13 residues. Trimming removed 1 base from V and 3 bases from J, with 5 bases in between. The germline gives CDR1 SEHNR, CDR2 FQNEAQ (reference sequence). The CDR3 is CASSLGSTDTQYF. CDR3 nucleotides: TGTGCCAGCAGCTTAGGTAGTACAGATACGCAGTATTTT.

The genes are TRBV11-2 and TRBJ2-5; 8 bases fit TRBD2. Germline values: CDR1 SGHAT, CDR2 FQNNGV. After removal of 5 bases from V and 2 bases from J, the junction contained 7 bases not matched to a gene. CDR3 length: 15 residues. The CDR3 coding sequence is TGTGCCAGCAGCGAGACCGGGACTAGACAAGAGACCCAGTACTTC. This codes for CASSETGTRQETQYF. Looking up the rest from reference TRBV11-2 and TRBJ2-5 gives the full variable domain: EAGVAQSPRYKIIEKRQSVAFWCNPISGHATLYWYQQILGQGPKLLIQFQNNGVVDDSQLPKDRFSAERLKGVDSTLKIQPAKLEDSAVYLCASSETGTRQETQYFGPGTRLLVL.

The J gene is TRBJ1-3, the V gene TRBV30; D is unresolved. Trimming shortened V by 2 bases and J by 4 bases, and 15 bases separated the two germline ends. Germline-derived CDR1 and CDR2 are GTSNPN and SVGIG (reference sequence). This CDR3 contains 15 residues. The CDR3 reads CAWSIGTLGGNTIYF. As DNA, the CDR3 is TGTGCCTGGAGTATAGGAACTCTCGGCGGAAACACCATATATTTT.

The J gene is TRBJ1-4, the V gene TRBV28; 12 bases fit TRBD1. The CDR3 sequence is 16 residues long. Germline V gives CDR1 MDHEN, CDR2 SYDVKM. V gave up 6 bases and J gave up 8 bases; unmatched junction bases: 10. CDR3 nucleotide sequence: TGTGCCAGCAGCCAACCGGGACAGGGGGCGCGAGAAAAACTGTTTTTT. It translates to CASSQPGQGAREKLFF.

The chain recombines TRBV14 with TRBJ2-7; TRBD2 is a possible D gene (5 bases). V lost 4 bases, J lost 4 bases, and 17 bases lay in between. Germline-derived CDR1 and CDR2 are SGHDN and FVKESK. The CDR3 is made up of 15 amino acids. This CDR3 reads CASSRKGDISYEQYF. CDR3 nucleotides: TGTGCCAGCAGCCGAAAGGGAGACATATCGTACGAGCAGTACTTC.